Sequencing of this T cell receptor beta chain was carried out in a study of Ad26.COV2.S vaccination and SARS-CoV-2 variants. Overall study results and limits: Assessments of TCR breadth and depth may have underestimated the total T cell responses. People given the vaccine had a wider spike-specific TCR breadth than placebo recipients did.

This clone was seen just once. Its antigen is unidentified. CDR1 MGHRA and CDR2 YSYEKL come from the germline V gene. V lost 4 bases to trimming and J lost 3 bases, with 15 bases between them. The CDR3 spans 15 residues. The method was immunoSEQ multiplex PCR; TCRdb's version includes in-frame clones alone and lacks a portion of them. Here the sample spans some 190,000 clones, about 83% being singletons. V usage is TRBV4-1 and J usage is TRBJ1-1; D is unresolved. The sample here was peripheral blood, taken after recovery from COVID-19. This receptor was identified in a human donor who had recovered from COVID-19. Here the CDR3 reads CASSPGRGGYTEAFF. The CDR3 nucleotides read TGCGCCAGCAGCCCTGGACGAGGTGGATACACTGAAGCTTTCTTT.